These 31 T cell receptor beta chains came from one sample sequenced in a study of T cells in women clearing cervical HPV infection. The repertoire was sequenced with immunoSEQ multiplex PCR; TCRdb's copy has only in-frame clones and lacks some. The sample has approximately 40,000 clones, and its top ten clones hold 7% to 9.5%. The specimen was blood buffy coat. These receptors came from a woman between 18 and 75 years old with a cervical HPV16 infection that either progressed to CIN3+ or cleared (not recorded which).

Turning to this clone: Read coverage stops 3 residues before the CDR3 terminus; the germline J gene supplies the remainder. This chain uses TRBV20-1 with TRBJ2-1, with D unclear. V was pared by 2 bases and J by 2 bases, with 10 bases between. The CDR3 covers 14 residues. Germline V gene sequence: CDR1 DFQATT, CDR2 SNEGSKA (reference sequence). The CDR3 sequence is CSARKEAPYNEQFF. The sequenced CDR3 bases are TGCAGTGCTAGAAAAGAGGCACCCTACAATGAG.

Comments on this clone: The read falls 3 residues short of the CDR3 end, and the missing part is taken from the germline J gene. V and J are TRBV5-1 and TRBJ2-1; 10 nucleotides agree with TRBD2. The CDR3 consists of 16 residues. The J segment lost 2 bases and the V segment lost 1 base, leaving 3 bases of the junction unmatched. CDR1 SGHRS and CDR2 YFSETQ come from the germline V gene. The chain's CDR3 is CASSLRTSGPYNEQFF. Incomplete CDR3 DNA: TGCGCCAGCAGCTTGAGGACTAGCGGTCCCTACAATGAG.

Turning to this clone: Coverage ceases 3 residues before the CDR3 finishes, and the germline J gene fills in the end. Other DNA sequences in the same sample also yield this CDR3. The rearrangement links TRBV18 to TRBJ2-5, with D possibly being TRBD2 (7 bases). The CDR3 totals 15 residues. V shed 0 bases and J shed 7 bases, with 15 bases lying between them. Germline assignment: CDR1 KGHSH and CDR2 LQKENI. The sequenced CDR3 bases are TGTGCCAGCTCACCACCGACAGGTGGGAGGGGGACC. This translates into CASSPPTGGRGT. The CDR3 in its entirety is CASSPPTGGRGTQYF. The full variable domain, with the rest looked up from reference TRBV18 and TRBJ2-5, is NAGVMQNPRHLVRRRGQEARLRCSPMKGHSHVYWYRQLPEEGLKFMVYLQKENIIDESGMPKERFSAEFPKEGPSILRIQQVVRGDSAAYFCASSPPTGGRGTQYFGPGTRLLVL.

A word on this clone: Read sequence stops 3 residues before the CDR3 end, and the germline J gene provides the missing end. The chain employs TRBV20-1 and TRBJ2-5; TRBD2 matches 13 bases. The CDR3 runs to 17 residues. The ends lost 5 bases at V and 4 bases at J; junction bases unmatched: 13. Germline loops: CDR1 DFQATT, CDR2 SNEGSKA (reference sequence). CDR3 loop: CSAPRTSGGLGRETQYF. The sequenced part of the CDR3 DNA is TGCAGTGCTCCTAGGACTAGCGGGGGACTAGGCAGAGAGACC.

As to this clone: Sequencing ends 3 residues short of the CDR3 end; the germline J gene provides the rest. The chain recombines TRBV5-1 with TRBJ1-2, with D hard to call. Germline lookup yields CDR1 SGHRS and CDR2 YFSETQ. V was shortened by 0 bases and J by 6 bases, with 15 bases between the two germline ends. This CDR3 has 15 residues. CDR3 DNA, as far as it was read: TGCGCCAGCAGCTTGGATGCCAGTTCCCCGAATGGC. Its translation is CASSLDASSPNG. The entire CDR3 sequence reads CASSLDASSPNGYTF.

About this clone: With the read ending 3 residues before the CDR3 end, the germline J gene is used to fill in that end. The V call is TRBV12-3 or TRBV12-4, the J call TRBJ1-2, with 7 positions matching TRBD1. Trimming removed 5 bases from V and 4 bases from J; junction bases left unmatched: 4. CDR3 length: 13 residues. The CDR3 region is CASSRDSSYGYTF. The DNA read from the CDR3 is TGTGCCAGCAGTCGGGACAGTTCCTATGGC.

In the case of this clone: The read halts 3 residues ahead of the CDR3 end, with the missing end drawn from the germline J gene. The rearrangement joins TRBV29-1 to TRBJ2-1; 12 bases agree with TRBD2. V gave up 4 bases and J gave up 6 bases; unmatched junction bases: 1. CDR1 SQVTM and CDR2 ANQGSEA come from the germline V gene. This CDR3 comprises 13 residues. The sequenced part of the CDR3 DNA is TGCAGCGTTGCTAGCGGGAGGGCCAATGAG. It is translated as CSVASGRANE. The full CDR3 sequence reads CSVASGRANEQFF.

On this clone: The CDR3 end lies 3 residues beyond the end of the read and is filled in from the germline J gene. The chain joins TRBV7-3 to TRBJ2-3, with 8 bases lining up with TRBD2. V was clipped by 5 bases and J by 2 bases; unmatched bases: 9. The CDR3 runs 16 residues. CDR1 and CDR2 (germline): SGHTA, FQGTGA. The CDR3 loop is CASSDTSGHDTDTQYF. The CDR3 DNA, read in part, is TGTGCCAGCAGCGATACTAGCGGTCATGACACAGATACG.

About this clone: Coverage ceases 3 residues before the CDR3 finishes, and the germline J gene fills in the end. The V gene is TRBV5-1, the J gene TRBJ2-7, with 8 bases lining up with TRBD1. The CDR3 covers 14 residues. V was clipped by 4 bases and J by 2 bases; unmatched bases: 5. Germline V CDR1 and CDR2: SGHRS, YFSETQ. The sequenced CDR3 bases are TGCGCCAGCAGCCGGGACAGGTCAGCCTACGAG. Amino acid sequence: CASSRDRSAYE. The whole CDR3 region reads CASSRDRSAYEQYF.

Comment on this clone: The DNA ends 3 residues before the CDR3 does, and the rest of the CDR3 is filled in from the germline J gene. The chain combines TRBV7-9 with TRBJ1-5; weak D call: TRBD1 (6 bases). This CDR3 contains 15 residues. The germline V and J ends were trimmed by 5 bases and 7 bases, with 18 bases remaining between them. Germline V gene sequence: CDR1 SEHNR, CDR2 FQNEAQ (reference sequence). Here the CDR3 reads CASSRTGSDGQPQHF. Incomplete CDR3 DNA: TGTGCCAGCAGCCGAACAGGGTCGGACGGGCAGCCC. The variable domain in full, with the rest retrieved from reference TRBV7-9 and TRBJ1-5, is DTGVSQNPRHKITKRGQNVTFRCDPISEHNRLYWYRQTLGQGPEFLTYFQNEAQLEKSRLLSDRFSAERPKGSFSTLEIQRTEQGDSAMYLCASSRTGSDGQPQHFGDGTRLSIL.

As for this clone: The CDR3 end lies 3 residues beyond the end of the read and is filled in from the germline J gene. This chain uses TRBV5-1 with TRBJ2-5; D might be TRBD2 (7 bases). Germline CDR1 and CDR2: SGHRS and YFSETQ. The CDR3 is 14 amino acids. V dropped 4 bases and J dropped 4 bases, with 14 bases sitting between them. The DNA read from the CDR3 is TGCGCCAGCAGCGGGGGGGGGCCGGGAGAGACC. It codes for CASSGGGPGET. The entire CDR3 protein reads CASSGGGPGETQYF.

A word on this clone: Coverage ceases 3 residues before the CDR3 finishes, and the germline J gene fills in the end. The chain employs TRBV19 and TRBJ1-5; no clear D. Germline V gene lookup returns CDR1 LNHDA and CDR2 SQIVND (reference sequence). This CDR3 comprises 15 residues. The germline V and J ends were trimmed by 3 bases and 7 bases, with 16 bases remaining between them. CDR3: CASSMIRGKGQPQHF. The DNA read from the CDR3 is TGTGCCAGTAGTATGATTCGGGGTAAGGGACAGCCC.

Regarding this clone: The CDR3 is cut off 3 residues early in the read; its end comes from the germline J gene. The chain recombines TRBV2 with TRBJ1-1; possibly TRBD1 for D (5 bases). The germline CDR1 and CDR2 sequences are SNHLY and FYNNEI. The V end was cut by 4 bases, the J end by 0 bases, with 12 bases between. This CDR3 comprises 15 residues. The CDR3 DNA, read in part, is TGTGCCAGCAGTGTTGGGCGGACAATGAACACTGAA. Residues: CASSVGRTMNTE. The complete CDR3 sequence is CASSVGRTMNTEAFF.

On this clone itself: A junction end diverges from the germline sequence, so it may reflect a read error. CDR3 DNA, as far as it was read: TGTGCTAGCAGCCCACCCGGGACAGGGGACGGAAACACC. Its translation is CASSPPGTGDGNT. The whole CDR3 reads CASSPPGTGDGNTIYF. V and J are TRBV7-7 and TRBJ1-3, with 10 bases lining up with TRBD1. The sequence runs out 3 residues before the end of the CDR3; the remainder is reconstructed from the germline J gene. The CDR3 length is 16 residues. Germline values: CDR1 SSHAT, CDR2 FNYEAQ (reference sequence).

For this clone: The CDR3 is cut off 3 residues early in the read; its end comes from the germline J gene. V is TRBV9 and J is TRBJ2-7; either TRBD1 or TRBD2 may supply D (5 bases each). V was pared by 0 bases and J by 0 bases, with 7 bases between. The CDR3 has 14 amino acids. Germline CDR1 and CDR2: SGDLS and YYNGEE. CDR3: CASSVEGSSYEQYF. The CDR3 bases that were read are TGTGCCAGCAGCGTAGAGGGGAGCTCCTACGAG.

On this clone itself: The read ends 3 residues early relative to the CDR3; the germline J gene fills the gap. This chain links TRBV28 with TRBJ2-7; D perhaps matches TRBD2 (6 bases). The CDR3 is made up of 17 amino acids. The ends were cut back, 10 bases at V and 6 bases at J, with 31 bases in the middle. From germline, CDR1 is MDHEN and CDR2 SYDVKM. The part of the CDR3 DNA that was read is TGTGCCACCCGTCCACGTCGGGGCGGGGCCCACAAATTCGAG. Protein: CATRPRRGGAHKFE. In full, the CDR3 is CATRPRRGGAHKFEQYF.

Comments on this clone: Read coverage stops 3 residues before the CDR3 terminus; the germline J gene supplies the remainder. The J gene is TRBJ2-1, the V gene TRBV6-1, with D perhaps assigned TRBD1 or TRBD2 (7 bases each). CDR1 is MNHNS, CDR2 SASEGT, per germline. The CDR3 is 13 residues long. The V end was cut by 4 bases, the J end by 7 bases, with 11 bases between. The CDR3 protein is CASSGQGGNEQFF. The part of the CDR3 DNA that was read is TGTGCCAGCAGTGGACAGGGAGGGAATGAG.

In regard to this clone: The CDR3 is cut off 3 residues early in the read; its end comes from the germline J gene. The V and J genes are TRBV7-8 and TRBJ2-7; 9 bases line up with TRBD1. Looked up from germline, CDR1 is SGHVS and CDR2 is FQNEAQ. Trimming at V came to 5 bases and at J to 6 bases, leaving 11 bases not matched to a gene. This CDR3 is built from 15 residues. The covered CDR3 bases are TGTGCCAGCAGCCAAGACAGGGGGAAGGAGGGCGAG. Translated, it gives CASSQDRGKEGE. The entire CDR3 protein reads CASSQDRGKEGEQYF.

The part of the CDR3 DNA that was read is TGTGCCAGCAGCTCGACAGGGGGAAACATT. As protein: CASSSTGGNI. The whole CDR3 sequence reads CASSSTGGNIQYF. The rearrangement joins TRBV7-2 to TRBJ2-4; 9 nucleotides match TRBD1. The read terminates 3 residues before the CDR3 end, so the remaining end is supplied by the germline J gene. There are 13 residues in the CDR3. CDR1 and CDR2 from the germline V gene are SGHTA and FQGNSA. V was clipped by 4 bases and J by 6 bases; unmatched bases: 1.

Concerning this clone: The read ends 3 residues before the CDR3 terminus; that terminus is restored from the germline J gene. This chain joins TRBV20-1 and TRBJ1-1; a possible D gene is TRBD1 (5 bases). Trimming shortened V by 2 bases and J by 0 bases, and 10 bases separated the two germline ends. This CDR3 comprises 14 residues. CDR1 is DFQATT, CDR2 SNEGSKA, per germline (reference sequence). CDR3 sequence reads: CSARRQLLNTEAFF. Partial CDR3 DNA: TGCAGTGCTAGACGACAGCTTTTGAACACTGAA.

In the case of this clone: The read stops 3 residues short of the end of the CDR3; the missing end is completed from the germline J gene. The chain links TRBV7-9 to TRBJ2-1; TRBD2 aligns across 8 bases. Trimming removed 11 bases from V and 6 bases from J; junction bases left unmatched: 15. The CDR3 sequence is 15 residues long. The germline gives CDR1 SEHNR, CDR2 FQNEAQ (reference sequence). The part of the CDR3 DNA that was read is TGTGCCTTAGGGGGGAGTCTAGCGGGCTTCAATGAG. This translates into CALGGSLAGFNE. From start to end, the CDR3 is CALGGSLAGFNEQFF.

Note on this clone: Read coverage stops 3 residues before the CDR3 terminus; the germline J gene supplies the remainder. The gene calls are TRBV4-1 and TRBJ2-3, with D maybe TRBD2 (5 bases). This CDR3 region has 17 residues. The V end lost 0 bases, the J end lost 6 bases, and 19 bases lay between the germline ends. The germline V gene encodes CDR1 MGHRA and CDR2 YSYEKL. The DNA read from the CDR3 is TGCGCCAGCAGCCAAGAGGGCGGGCCCTATTCCGTCGATACG. Amino acids: CASSQEGGPYSVDT. The full CDR3 protein reads CASSQEGGPYSVDTQYF.

Worth noting for this clone: Read data end 3 residues before the CDR3 end; the end is taken from the germline J gene. The chain is built from TRBV2 and TRBJ2-5; 9 bases line up with TRBD2. The V segment lost 4 bases and the J segment 4 bases; nucleotides outside the gene matches: 4. The CDR3 is 14 amino acids. Germline CDR1 and CDR2: SNHLY and FYNNEI. CDR3 in amino acids: CASSVGTSLETQYF. The DNA read from the CDR3 is TGTGCCAGCAGTGTAGGGACTAGCTTAGAGACC.

With regard to this clone: The read terminates 3 residues ahead of where the CDR3 ends, so the germline J gene completes it. V gene TRBV30 combines with J gene TRBJ1-5, with 8 nucleotides matching TRBD1. Germline V gene lookup returns CDR1 GTSNPN and CDR2 SVGIG (reference sequence). J lost 7 bases, V lost 6 bases, and 5 bases had no gene match. The CDR3 consists of 12 residues. CDR3 loop: CACQGAEQPQHF. CDR3 bases read: TGTGCCTGCCAGGGGGCCGAACAGCCC.

Notes on this clone: The DNA ends 3 residues before the CDR3 does, and the rest of the CDR3 is filled in from the germline J gene. The chain joins TRBV19 to TRBJ1-1; maybe TRBD1 (5 bases). Germline CDR1 is LNHDA and CDR2 is SQIVND (reference sequence). CDR3 length: 15 amino acids. V was clipped by 1 base and J by 3 bases, with 12 bases between them. The sequenced CDR3 bases are TGTGCCAGTAGTATAGGCCAGGGAGTAGACACTGAA. The encoded protein is CASSIGQGVDTE. The entire CDR3 protein is CASSIGQGVDTEAFF.

A note on this clone: The read halts 3 residues ahead of the CDR3 end, with the missing end drawn from the germline J gene. The chain recombines TRBV30 with TRBJ1-5; a weak D match, TRBD1 (6 bases). Germline CDR1 and CDR2: GTSNPN and SVGIG (reference sequence). This CDR3 has 13 residues. Trimming removed 4 bases at V and 5 bases at J, with 12 bases between. The part of the CDR3 DNA that was read is TGTGCCTGGAAAGGGGGGGGCGATCAGCCC. Encoded protein: CAWKGGGDQP. The whole CDR3 sequence is CAWKGGGDQPQHF.

In the case of this clone: The CDR3 end lies 3 residues beyond the end of the read and is filled in from the germline J gene. This rearrangement joins TRBV11-1 to TRBJ2-1, with 10 bases aligning to TRBD2. V dropped 5 bases and J dropped 8; count of bases not matched to a gene: 9. Germline-derived CDR1 and CDR2 are SGHAT and FQDESV (reference sequence). This CDR3 has 15 residues. CDR3 protein: CASSNQAGGPYEQFF. CDR3 bases read: TGTGCCAGCAGCAACCAAGCGGGGGGGCCCTATGAG.

On this clone itself: The CDR3 goes on 3 residues after the read ends, and that part is filled in from the germline J gene. The V and J genes are TRBV2 and TRBJ2-5, with TRBD1 identical over 12 bases. The germline V gene has CDR1 SNHLY and CDR2 FYNNEI. V trimming: 5 bases; J trimming: 4 bases; junction bases outside the gene matches: 5. The CDR3 covers 15 residues. The CDR3 spells CASSSGTGGGETQYF. The covered CDR3 bases are TGTGCCAGCAGTTCCGGGACAGGGGGCGGAGAGACC.

About this clone: The CDR3 extends 3 residues past the end of the read, so its final part is completed from the germline J gene. The genes are TRBV2 and TRBJ1-1, with D perhaps matching TRBD1 (6 bases). Trimming took 9 bases from V and 4 from J, leaving 21 bases between them. Per the germline V gene, CDR1 is SNHLY and CDR2 is FYNNEI. CDR3 length: 15 residues. Incomplete CDR3 DNA: TGTGCCAGTGCCCCCGCTGGGATAGGGGGCACTGAA. This sequence encodes CASAPAGIGGTE. The full-length CDR3 reads as CASAPAGIGGTEAFF.

In the case of this clone: The read falls 3 residues short of the CDR3 end, and the missing part is taken from the germline J gene. This chain links TRBV28 with TRBJ2-7; D uncertain. V was cut by 4 bases and J by 4 bases, with 14 bases left in between. The CDR3 runs to 14 residues. Germline loops: CDR1 MDHEN, CDR2 SYDVKM. The CDR3 sequence is CASSSNLSRYEQYF. Incomplete CDR3 DNA: TGTGCCAGCAGTTCTAATCTCAGCAGGTACGAG.

About this clone: The CDR3 goes on 3 residues after the read ends, and that part is filled in from the germline J gene. V gene TRBV5-1 combines with J gene TRBJ1-4; a weak D match, TRBD1 (5 bases). Germline lookup yields CDR1 SGHRS and CDR2 YFSETQ. The V and J ends lost 4 bases and 3 bases respectively, with 22 bases between them. The CDR3 consists of 18 residues. The part of the CDR3 DNA that was read is TGCGCCAGCAGCCCCGTTCTAACCGGGACTGAACCTAATGAAAAA. Amino acid sequence: CASSPVLTGTEPNEK. The entire CDR3 is CASSPVLTGTEPNEKLFF.